Shown below are 29 T cell receptor beta chains from a single sample sequenced in a study of blood T cell repertoires in COVID-19 (dated by TCRdb to the early 2020s). Libraries came from the immunoSEQ multiplex PCR assay. TCRdb carries this immuneACCESS record with in-frame sequences only. Its versions omit some clonotypes, under half of them owing to an unresolved V gene in the studies checked, with the rest unexplained. Within this sample are a few hundred thousand clones, with more than 75% of them counted one time only. 2.5% to 3.5% of the sample belongs to the ten largest clones. Input material: PBMCs or T cells enriched from blood (not recorded which). These TCRs come from a young woman who had recovered from COVID-19.

The V gene is TRBV28, the J gene TRBJ2-1; 10 positions match TRBD1. CDR1 is MDHEN and CDR2 is SYDVKM in the germline V gene. The length of the CDR3 is 15 residues. V lost 4 bases and J lost 9; bases outside the gene matches: 9. CDR3 coding DNA: TGTGCCAGCAGTTCAACCGGGACAGGGGATAGTGAGCAGTTCTTC. This translates into CASSSTGTGDSEQFF.

The table lists this clone with a few counts. This sequence joins TRBV19 and TRBJ2-4; TRBD1 aligns across 9 bases. Trimming removed 5 bases from V and 1 base from J; junction bases left unmatched: 12. The CDR3 is 18 residues long. From germline, CDR1 is LNHDA and CDR2 SQIVND (reference sequence). CDR3 DNA: TGTGCCAGTAGTCTCCCGCCCGGGACAGGGATCGCCAAAAACATTCAGTACTTC. The encoded protein is CASSLPPGTGIAKNIQYF.

This rearrangement joins TRBV24-1 to TRBJ2-3; TRBD2 aligns across 12 bases. The germline V gene encodes CDR1 KGHDR and CDR2 SFDVKD. The CDR3 extends over 17 amino acids. Losses at the gene ends were 6 bases for V and 1 base for J; bases not matched to a gene: 7. The chain's CDR3 is CATSPWTSGNRTDTQYF. The CDR3, as DNA: TGTGCCACCAGTCCCTGGACTAGCGGGAACCGCACAGATACGCAGTATTTT.

As concerns this clone: The same CDR3 is also encoded by other DNA sequences in this sample. The rearrangement joins TRBV12-3 or TRBV12-4 to TRBJ1-2; D possibly corresponds to TRBD1 (5 bases). This CDR3 region has 12 residues. V shed 5 bases and J shed 5 bases, with 9 bases lying between them. CDR3 loop: CASSTGGYGYTF. The CDR3 region has the DNA TGTGCCAGCAGTACCGGGGGGTATGGCTACACCTTC.

This clone was counted a single time. The CDR3 DNA sequence: TGCGCCAGCAGCCAAGATTCCAGCTCTGGAAACACCATATATTTT. Its translation is CASSQDSSSGNTIYF. This chain connects TRBV4-1 to TRBJ1-3, with D hard to call. Between the trimmed V and J ends, which lost 0 bases and 0 bases, there was a span of 6 bases. CDR3 length: 15 amino acids. CDR1 is MGHRA, CDR2 YSYEKL, per germline.

The chain couples TRBV5-4 to TRBJ1-2; the D gene is possibly TRBD1 (6 bases). Germline V CDR1 and CDR2: SGHNT, YYREEE (reference sequence). V gave up 0 bases and J gave up 10 bases, with 13 bases separating them. This CDR3 has 13 residues. The CDR3 nucleotides are TGTGCCAGCAGCTTGGTGGGGGCTATGACCTACACCTTC. It translates to CASSLVGAMTYTF.

The chain carries TRBV15 and TRBJ1-4; 8 nucleotides align to TRBD1. V shed 4 bases, J shed 7 bases, and the junction held 5 bases outside the gene matches. The CDR3 totals 14 residues. Germline CDR1 and CDR2: LNHNV and YYDKDF (reference sequence). CDR3 in DNA: TGTGCCACCAGCACCCAGGACAGGGTTGAAAAACTGTTTTTT. Protein sequence: CATSTQDRVEKLFF.

This chain uses TRBV5-5 with TRBJ2-4; maybe TRBD2 (6 bases). This CDR3 has 14 residues. The V gene lost 4 bases and the J gene lost 7 bases, with 15 bases spanning the gap. Germline V gives CDR1 SGHKS, CDR2 YYEKEE (reference sequence). CDR3 in DNA: TGTGCCAGCAGCACCACGAAGGAGGGGAACATTCAGTACTTC. It specifies CASSTTKEGNIQYF.

The V call is TRBV7-6, the J call TRBJ2-6; maybe TRBD2 (5 bases). The CDR3 runs 18 residues. Germline CDR1 SGHVS, CDR2 FNYEAQ. V dropped 2 bases and J dropped 0 bases, with 14 bases sitting between them. This CDR3 is CASSLSGLTSSGANVLTF. As DNA, the CDR3 is TGTGCCAGCAGCTTATCCGGACTTACGAGCTCTGGGGCCAACGTCCTGACTTTC.

CDR3 sequence: CASSLQIAAGGDEQYF. DNA for the CDR3: TGTGCCAGCAGCTTGCAAATAGCGGCGGGAGGTGACGAGCAGTACTTC. This chain connects TRBV5-6 to TRBJ2-7; TRBD2 matches 8 bases. Germline CDR1 and CDR2: SGHDT and YYEEEE. The ends lost 1 base at V and 5 bases at J; junction bases unmatched: 11. The CDR3 sequence is 16 residues long.

The V and J genes are TRBV5-1 and TRBJ1-2, with D perhaps TRBD1 (5 bases). The CDR3 length is 14 residues. Germline V gives CDR1 SGHRS, CDR2 YFSETQ. Deletions cut 0 bases from V and 6 bases from J, with 12 bases between. In nucleotides, the CDR3 is TGCGCCAGCAGCTTGGAATCAGGGTACGATGGCTACACCTTC. Its translation: CASSLESGYDGYTF. The full variable domain, in which reference TRBV5-1 and TRBJ1-2 provide the parts outside the CDR3, is KAGVTQTPRYLIKTRGQQVTLSCSPISGHRSVSWYQQTPGQGLQFLFEYFSETQRNKGNFPGRFSGRQFSNSRSEMNVSTLELGDSALYLCASSLESGYDGYTFGSGTRLTVV.

This clone was seen more than once but under ten times. The J gene is TRBJ1-2, the V gene TRBV29-1; D perhaps matches TRBD1 (5 bases). The germline V gene encodes CDR1 SQVTM and CDR2 ANQGSEA. The V gene lost 7 bases and the J gene lost 8 bases, with 14 bases spanning the gap. The CDR3 is made up of 11 amino acids. CDR3 DNA sequence: TGCAGCGCCGCAGGGTATTGGGGCTACACCTTC. This sequence encodes CSAAGYWGYTF.

The chain links TRBV23-1 to TRBJ1-1; D perhaps matches TRBD1 (5 bases). TRBV23-1 is given ORF status, its function remaining uncertain. The V end lost 3 bases, the J end lost 5 bases, and 10 bases lay between the germline ends. The CDR3 runs 13 residues. The CDR3 loop reads CASSHPGWTEAFF. Here the CDR3 DNA reads TGCGCCAGCAGTCATCCAGGGTGGACTGAAGCTTTCTTT.

This clone is a singleton in its sample. The chain has TRBV24-1 and TRBJ2-5; 13 nucleotides agree with TRBD2. The germline CDR1 and CDR2 sequences are KGHDR and SFDVKD. V trimming: 2 bases; J trimming: 1 base; junction bases outside the gene matches: 3. CDR3 length equals 17 residues. The CDR3 here is CATSDSGTSGIQETQYF. CDR3 nucleotides: TGTGCCACCAGTGATTCCGGGACTAGCGGGATCCAAGAGACCCAGTACTTC.

This clone was seen a handful of times. The chain is built from TRBV19 and TRBJ2-7, with D maybe TRBD1 (5 bases). The germline V gene encodes CDR1 LNHDA and CDR2 SQIVND (reference sequence). Trimming cost V 3 bases and J 4 bases, with 19 bases left between them. The CDR3 is 16 residues long. CDR3 protein: CASSIFPVDSRYEQYF. CDR3 bases: TGTGCCAGTAGTATTTTCCCGGTCGACAGCCGATACGAGCAGTACTTC.

V and J are TRBV7-2 and TRBJ1-1, with D hard to call. CDR3 length: 13 amino acids. V lost 7 bases, J lost 3 bases, and 12 bases lay in between. Germline V lookup: CDR1 SGHTA, CDR2 FQGNSA. The DNA for the CDR3 is TGTGCCAGCAATTTGAGCCCTCACACTGAAGCTTTCTTT. This codes for CASNLSPHTEAFF.

This chain joins TRBV5-1 and TRBJ1-2; perhaps TRBD1 as D (6 bases). Per the germline V gene, CDR1 is SGHRS and CDR2 is YFSETQ. This CDR3 has 15 residues. Trimming removed 2 bases from V and 7 bases from J, with 18 bases in between. The CDR3 here is CASSFEDSGAFGYTF. The CDR3 DNA reads TGCGCCAGCAGCTTCGAGGACAGCGGAGCTTTTGGCTACACCTTC.

V usage is TRBV7-9 and J usage is TRBJ2-5; TRBD1 agrees at 7 bases. V lost 11 bases and J lost 3; bases outside the gene matches: 6. Germline V lookup: CDR1 SEHNR, CDR2 FQNEAQ (reference sequence). The CDR3 covers 12 residues. The chain's CDR3 is CAGGQYEETQYF. CDR3 coding DNA: TGTGCCGGGGGACAGTATGAAGAGACCCAGTACTTC.

The chain joins TRBV28 to TRBJ2-3; tentative D call: TRBD1 (6 bases). CDR1 and CDR2 (germline): MDHEN, SYDVKM. The CDR3 consists of 13 residues. V lost 5 bases and J 1 base, leaving 7 bases between the germline ends. DNA of the CDR3: TGTGCCAGCAGTAAGGGGGGCACAGATACGCAGTATTTT. Translated: CASSKGGTDTQYF.

The V call is TRBV3-1 (or the pseudogene TRBV3-2), the J call TRBJ1-6, with D perhaps TRBD1 (6 bases). V was cut by 4 bases and J by 7 bases, with 11 bases left in between. This CDR3 spans 14 amino acids. In germline, CDR1 is LGHDT, CDR2 YNNKEL (reference sequence). The CDR3 sequence is CASSLGTLNSPLHF. Here the CDR3 DNA reads TGTGCCAGCAGCCTCGGGACACTCAATTCACCCCTCCACTTT.

V usage is TRBV13 and J usage is TRBJ2-3; a weak D match, TRBD2 (5 bases). The CDR3 contains 15 residues. The germline CDR1 and CDR2 sequences are PRHDT and FYEKMQ (reference sequence). V was trimmed by 9 bases and J by 0 bases, leaving 16 bases between them. The CDR3 here is CASGMGRASTDTQYF. The CDR3 DNA reads TGTGCCAGTGGAATGGGGAGAGCTAGCACAGATACGCAGTATTTT.

This clone was seen a handful of times. The gene calls are TRBV11-3 and TRBJ2-1, with 8 bases identical to TRBD2. The CDR3 has 14 amino acids. J gave up 5 bases and V 6 bases, and 6 bases lay outside the gene matches. Per germline, CDR1 SGHNT and CDR2 YENEEA. Here the CDR3 reads CASSFSGANNEQFF. The CDR3 DNA is TGTGCCAGCAGTTTTAGCGGGGCCAACAATGAGCAGTTCTTC.

This chain connects TRBV25-1 to TRBJ2-7; 7 nucleotides agree with TRBD1. V lost 8 bases and J lost 3; bases outside the gene matches: 4. Looked up from germline, CDR1 is MGHDK and CDR2 is SYGVNS. This CDR3 has 12 amino acids. CDR3 amino acids: CASWDSLYEQYF. DNA for the CDR3: TGTGCCAGCTGGGACAGCCTCTACGAGCAGTACTTC.

The V gene is TRBV6-5, the J gene TRBJ2-2; TRBD2 aligns across 13 bases. The junction had 0 bases not matched to a gene; V was cut back by 5 bases and J by 3 bases. CDR1 is MNHEY, CDR2 SVGAGI, per germline. This CDR3 has 15 residues. CDR3 nucleotides: TGTGCCAGCAGTACTAGCGGGGGGGACACCGGGGAGCTGTTTTTT. Encoded protein: CASSTSGGDTGELFF.

The chain has TRBV18 and TRBJ2-3, with TRBD2 matching 12 bases. Germline assignment: CDR1 KGHSH and CDR2 LQKENI. With V trimmed by 2 bases and J by 8 bases, 5 bases remained unmatched. There are 15 residues in the CDR3. CDR3 residues: CASSPGTSGSGTQYF. CDR3 nucleotides: TGTGCCAGCTCACCAGGGACTAGCGGGTCAGGTACGCAGTATTTT.

The CDR3 here is CASSMGPSYNSPLHF. In DNA form, the CDR3 reads TGTGCCAGCAGTATGGGCCCGTCCTATAATTCACCCCTCCACTTT. The chain uses TRBV28 and TRBJ1-6; D gene ambiguous. The CDR3 runs to 15 residues. Trimming removed 5 bases at V and 1 base at J, with 9 bases between. The germline V gene has CDR1 MDHEN and CDR2 SYDVKM. Full variable domain (missing parts from reference TRBV28 and TRBJ1-6): DVKVTQSSRYLVKRTGEKVFLECVQDMDHENMFWYRQDPGLGLRLIYFSYDVKMKEKGDIPEGYSVSREKKERFSLILESASTNQTSMYLCASSMGPSYNSPLHFGNGTRLTVT.

The chain carries TRBV5-1 and TRBJ2-1; D is possibly TRBD1 (6 bases). CDR3 length: 14 residues. V lost 6 bases, J lost 1 base, and 11 bases lay in between. Germline V gene sequence: CDR1 SGHRS, CDR2 YFSETQ. The CDR3 nucleotides read TGCGCCAGCACTTTGGACAGATCCTACAATGAGCAGTTCTTC. This gives the protein CASTLDRSYNEQFF.

A single count supports this clone. The V and J genes are TRBV7-9 and TRBJ1-2; TRBD1 is a possible D gene (6 bases). The CDR3 sequence is 15 residues long. The V gene lost 5 bases and the J gene lost 4 bases, with 17 bases spanning the gap. CDR1 SEHNR and CDR2 FQNEAQ come from the germline V gene (reference sequence). The CDR3 loop is CASSRPGDAFYGYTF. The CDR3, as DNA: TGTGCCAGCAGCCGACCAGGGGACGCTTTCTATGGCTACACCTTC.

The V and J genes are TRBV19 and TRBJ2-3, with 8 bases aligning to TRBD1. Germline V CDR1 and CDR2: LNHDA, SQIVND (reference sequence). The CDR3 contains 11 residues. The junction had 2 bases not matched to a gene; V was cut back by 5 bases and J by 10 bases. As DNA, the CDR3 is TGTGCCAGTAGTGGACAGGGTCCGCAGTATTTT. Translated: CASSGQGPQYF.